This passage covers 18 T cell receptor beta chains from one sample sequenced in a study of cytomegalovirus exposure and HLA in healthy donors. The PCR was carried out with 60 Vbeta primers and 13 Jbeta primers. Generated by immunoSEQ multiplex PCR, the TCRdb table keeps only in-frame clones and is missing some. There are about 15,000 clones in the sample; roughly 63% occur only once, and around a sixth lies in the top ten. The specimen sequenced was PBMCs. These TCRs come from a woman aged 50 to 65 in good health and CMV-seropositive.

The sample holds a few counts of this clone. The chain couples TRBV29-1 to TRBJ2-5; 15 nucleotides match TRBD2. Germline V gene sequence: CDR1 SQVTM, CDR2 ANQGSEA. J lost 5 bases, V lost 6 bases, and 1 base had no gene match. The CDR3 is 13 amino acids. Here the CDR3 DNA reads TGCAGCGTCGGACTAGCGGGAGGGGAGACCCAGTACTTC. Protein sequence: CSVGLAGGETQYF.

This chain connects TRBV5-6 to TRBJ1-1; TRBD1 aligns across 7 bases. Germline lookup yields CDR1 SGHDT and CDR2 YYEEEE. The CDR3 has 13 residues. Losses at the gene ends were 3 bases for V and 10 bases for J; bases not matched to a gene: 9. The chain's CDR3 is CASSYRNGQAAFF. CDR3 sequence (DNA): TGTGCCAGCAGCTACCGAAACGGACAGGCAGCTTTCTTT.

The chain has TRBV10-3 and TRBJ2-1; 8 nucleotides line up with TRBD2. V trimming: 7 bases; J trimming: 9 bases; junction bases outside the gene matches: 17. CDR1 and CDR2 from the germline V gene are ENHRY and SYGVKD. This CDR3 has 16 residues. CDR3 DNA sequence: TGTGCCATCAAGTCGACACTAGCGGACCCGCGGGGTGAGCAGTTCTTC. Its protein product is CAIKSTLADPRGEQFF.

In its sample, this clone ranks as medium-sized. The chain recombines TRBV7-3 with TRBJ2-7; 9 nucleotides match TRBD2. CDR1 is SGHTA, CDR2 FQGTGA, per germline. The CDR3 has 14 amino acids. J lost 0 bases, V lost 6 bases, and 3 bases had no gene match. CDR3: CASRRTSDSYEQYF. The CDR3 DNA reads as TGTGCCAGCAGGCGGACTAGCGACTCCTACGAGCAGTACTTC.

The chain links TRBV5-1 to TRBJ1-1; possible D gene TRBD1, 6 bases. The ends were cut back, 0 bases at V and 7 bases at J, with 7 bases in the middle. Germline V gives CDR1 SGHRS, CDR2 YFSETQ. This CDR3 has 12 amino acids. CDR3 nucleotides: TGCGCCAGCAGCTTGGAGGGGGTTGAAGCTTTCTTT. The encoded protein is CASSLEGVEAFF.

The rearrangement joins TRBV29-1 to TRBJ1-1; the D is unclear. Trimming shortened V by 4 bases and J by 0 bases, and 9 bases separated the two germline ends. Germline V gene sequence: CDR1 SQVTM, CDR2 ANQGSEA. CDR3 length: 13 residues. CDR3: CSVGAGLNTEAFF. CDR3 DNA: TGCAGCGTTGGGGCGGGGTTGAACACTGAAGCTTTCTTT.

The chain joins TRBV9 to TRBJ2-7, with a tentative D call TRBD2 (6 bases). Germline CDR1 is SGDLS and CDR2 is YYNGEE. Trimming removed 0 bases at V and 2 bases at J, with 9 bases between. This CDR3 has 14 residues. The CDR3 sequence: CASSVDPGAYEQYF. DNA for the CDR3: TGTGCCAGCAGCGTAGATCCGGGAGCCTACGAGCAGTACTTC.

This clone was counted a few times. The rearrangement joins TRBV4-2 to TRBJ1-1, with TRBD1 matching 8 bases. Germline CDR1 is LGHNA and CDR2 is YNFKEQ. Germline trimming cut 4 bases from V and 2 bases from J; bases unmatched to any gene: 9. This CDR3 spans 16 amino acids. The CDR3 bases are TGTGCCAGCAGCCCTCCCCTCGGACAGGGCAACACTGAAGCTTTCTTT. It codes for CASSPPLGQGNTEAFF.

The table lists this clone with a few counts. This chain joins TRBV30 and TRBJ1-1; 7 bases line up with TRBD1. The germline V gene encodes CDR1 GTSNPN and CDR2 SVGIG (reference sequence). This CDR3 has 13 amino acids. V lost 5 bases, J lost 0 bases, and 3 bases stayed unmatched. In nucleotides, the CDR3 is TGTGCCTGGGCGGGACAGTTGAACACTGAAGCTTTCTTT. Its protein product is CAWAGQLNTEAFF.

In its sample, this clone was seen a few times. The genes are TRBV28 and TRBJ1-1, with unresolved D. The CDR3 length is 13 residues. Germline V gives CDR1 MDHEN, CDR2 SYDVKM. V shed 2 bases and J shed 5 bases, with 9 bases lying between them. The DNA for the CDR3 is TGTGCCAGCAGTTTAATAAGAGTGACTGAAGCTTTCTTT. Translated: CASSLIRVTEAFF.

This clone has only one observation. In DNA form, the CDR3 reads TGTGCCATCGGGTTAAGAGGGGGTGATCAAGAGACCCAGTACTTC. Its translation is CAIGLRGGDQETQYF. The J gene is TRBJ2-5, the V gene TRBV10-3; TRBD1 might be the D (6 bases). Germline-derived CDR1 and CDR2 are ENHRY and SYGVKD. V lost 8 bases and J lost 2, with 18 bases in between. CDR3 size: 15 residues.

V gene TRBV13 combines with J gene TRBJ1-2; TRBD1 matches 7 bases. V dropped 0 bases and J dropped 5; count of bases not matched to a gene: 6. CDR1 PRHDT and CDR2 FYEKMQ come from the germline V gene (reference sequence). CDR3 length: 15 residues. Written as DNA, the CDR3 is TGTGCCAGCAGCTTAGGCGACAGGGAACGGTATGGCTACACCTTC. Translated, it gives CASSLGDRERYGYTF.

Worth noting for this clone: This CDR3 is missing its conserved last phenylalanine or tryptophan, likely due to a read error. The chain employs TRBV4-3 and TRBJ1-5; no reliable D call. Trimming stripped 0 bases from V and 2 bases from J, with 8 bases between. The CDR3 covers 15 residues. CDR1 LGHNA and CDR2 YSLEER come from the germline V gene. CDR3 protein: CASSQDSRGNQPQHI. The CDR3 coding sequence is TGCGCCAGCAGCCAAGACTCAAGGGGCAATCAGCCCCAGCATATT.

The chain couples TRBV29-1 to TRBJ1-2; 7 bases align to TRBD1. Germline V gene data show CDR1 as SQVTM and CDR2 as ANQGSEA. This CDR3 is built from 15 residues. V dropped 0 bases and J dropped 5; count of bases not matched to a gene: 9. Written as DNA, the CDR3 is TGCAGCGTTGAAGACCGGACAGGCGAGGGTTATGGCTACACCTTC. This gives the protein CSVEDRTGEGYGYTF.

This clone was seen a few times. The genes are TRBV4-3 and TRBJ2-3; 9 bases match TRBD2. This CDR3 comprises 18 residues. CDR1 and CDR2 (germline): LGHNA, YSLEER. With V trimmed by 1 base and J by 2 bases, 10 bases remained unmatched. The CDR3, as DNA: TGCGCCAGCAGCCAAGGACCCGGGACTAGCAGTCCCACAGATACGCAGTATTTT. It yields the protein CASSQGPGTSSPTDTQYF.

The chain joins TRBV4-1 to TRBJ1-1; weak D call: TRBD1 (5 bases). Germline-derived CDR1 and CDR2 are MGHRA and YSYEKL. Deletions cut 0 bases from V and 3 bases from J, with 20 bases between. This CDR3 is built from 18 residues. Here the CDR3 DNA reads TGCGCCAGCAGCCAAGATGATCAGGGCCCGCGGTTGGACACTGAAGCTTTCTTT. It codes for CASSQDDQGPRLDTEAFF.

The chain links TRBV15 to TRBJ2-2; D not certain. The CDR3 runs 12 residues. V lost 8 bases to trimming and J lost 2 bases, with 6 bases between them. The V gene's germline CDR1 is LNHNV and CDR2 YYDKDF (reference sequence). In nucleotides, the CDR3 is TGTGCCACCCTTAAAAACACCGGGGAGCTGTTTTTT. It is translated as CATLKNTGELFF.

This clone was picked up one time. The chain uses TRBV14 and TRBJ2-7, with 13 bases that match TRBD2. This CDR3 spans 17 amino acids. CDR1 is SGHDN and CDR2 is FVKESK in the germline V gene. V shed 0 bases, J shed 3 bases, and the junction held 5 bases outside the gene matches. As DNA, the CDR3 is TGTGCCAGCAGCCAAGAATGGACTAGCGGGAGCCTCTACGAGCAGTACTTC. It specifies CASSQEWTSGSLYEQYF.